This T cell receptor beta chain came from a study of cytomegalovirus exposure and HLA in healthy donors. The study, taken as a whole, reports: The authors assumed roughly uniform sequencing depth across donors for presence/absence analyses.

With regard to this clone: Antigen: not known.

The PCR made use of 60 Vbeta and 13 Jbeta primers. TCRdb's table, derived via immunoSEQ multiplex PCR, lists solely in-frame clones and lacks some. The sample consists of 55,000 to 75,000 clones, around 87% of them appearing once. The CDR3 runs to 13 residues. CDR1 is SEHNR and CDR2 is FQNEAQ in the germline V gene (reference sequence). The trim removed 10 bases at V and 1 base at J, leaving 3 bases unmatched. The TCR originated in a man aged 18 to 30 in good health and CMV-seronegative. The V gene is TRBV7-9, the J gene TRBJ1-3; 8 bases map to TRBD1. The sequenced sample was PBMCs. The CDR3 DNA reads as TGTGCCATCCAGGGGGCGTCTGGAAACACCATATATTTT. It codes for CAIQGASGNTIYF.